The 10 T cell receptor beta chains below come from one sample, sequenced in a study of identical twins. Using its own MiXCR run on the 5' RACE reads, TCRdb lists one record per CDR3 protein. This sample has roughly 1,500,000 distinct CDR3 sequences; roughly a third occur once, and the top ten carry more than 0.25%. The source material was cord blood. These TCRs come from a newborn girl in good health.

The chain has TRBV5-1 and TRBJ1-2; a possible D gene is TRBD1 (6 bases). Germline V lookup: CDR1 SGHRS, CDR2 YFSETQ. The CDR3 contains 12 residues. V was trimmed by 4 bases and J by 8 bases, leaving 12 bases between them. This CDR3 reads CASSPNREGYTF. CDR3 coding DNA: TGCGCCAGCAGCCCGAACAGGGAGGGCTACACCTTC. Variable domain in full (rest from reference TRBV5-1 and TRBJ1-2): KAGVTQTPRYLIKTRGQQVTLSCSPISGHRSVSWYQQTPGQGLQFLFEYFSETQRNKGNFPGRFSGRQFSNSRSEMNVSTLELGDSALYLCASSPNREGYTFGSGTRLTVV.

V usage is TRBV5-1 and J usage is TRBJ2-2, with TRBD2 identical over 9 bases. Germline V gene sequence: CDR1 SGHRS, CDR2 YFSETQ. V was clipped by 4 bases and J by 0 bases; unmatched bases: 4. The CDR3 runs to 16 residues. The CDR3 loop is CASSVTSGPNTGELFF. CDR3 nucleotide sequence: TGCGCCAGCAGCGTGACTAGCGGTCCGAACACCGGGGAGCTGTTTTTT.

The genes are TRBV20-1 and TRBJ2-3; 12 nucleotides line up with TRBD2. The junction had 3 bases not matched to a gene; V was cut back by 4 bases and J by 1 base. CDR1 is DFQATT, CDR2 SNEGSKA, per germline (reference sequence). This CDR3 spans 15 amino acids. CDR3 region: CSATPSGRGTDTQYF. CDR3 in DNA: TGCAGTGCTACGCCTAGCGGGAGGGGCACAGATACGCAGTATTTT.

This clonotype was recorded at least ten times. The CDR3 coding sequence is TGTGCCAGCAGCCCGGACAGGGTTAACACTGAAGCTTTCTTT. It is translated as CASSPDRVNTEAFF. The rearrangement joins TRBV7-9 to TRBJ1-1, with TRBD1 identical over 8 bases. V trimming: 5 bases; J trimming: 2 bases; junction bases outside the gene matches: 4. The CDR3 extends over 14 amino acids. Per germline, CDR1 SEHNR and CDR2 FQNEAQ (reference sequence).

This clonotype occurred a few times. V gene TRBV20-1 combines with J gene TRBJ2-1; TRBD2 aligns across 11 bases. Losses at the gene ends were 3 bases for V and 6 bases for J; bases not matched to a gene: 7. There are 15 residues in the CDR3. From germline, CDR1 is DFQATT and CDR2 SNEGSKA (reference sequence). This chain's CDR3 is CSASVPSGRSNEQFF. CDR3 nucleotide sequence: TGCAGTGCTAGTGTCCCTAGCGGGAGGAGCAATGAGCAGTTCTTC.

The V call is TRBV16, the J call TRBJ2-2, with TRBD1 identical over 7 bases. V trimming: 4 bases; J trimming: 0 bases; junction bases outside the gene matches: 11. Germline values: CDR1 KGHSY, CDR2 FQNENV. The CDR3 length is 18 residues. In DNA form, the CDR3 reads TGTGCCAGCAGCCCGCTCCAGCTAGGGGGCTCGAACACCGGGGAGCTGTTTTTT. It specifies CASSPLQLGGSNTGELFF.

This clonotype was observed once. An end of the junction does not agree with germline; a read error may underlie this. CDR3: CACSLLAGSYNEQFF. The CDR3 DNA is TGTGCCTGCAGCCTTCTAGCGGGGTCCTACAATGAGCAGTTCTTC. The V and J genes are TRBV3-1 and TRBJ2-1; 9 bases are a match to TRBD2. This CDR3 has 15 amino acids. Per the germline V gene, CDR1 is LGHDT and CDR2 is YNNKEL (reference sequence).

A few counts support this clonotype. The chain has TRBV7-9 and TRBJ2-1, with 9 bases matching TRBD2. From germline, CDR1 is SEHNR and CDR2 FQNEAQ (reference sequence). The V gene end was trimmed by 5 bases and the J gene end by 15 bases; junction bases not matched to a gene: 11. The CDR3 covers 13 residues. The CDR3 DNA is TGTGCCAGCAGCCCAGGAATAGCGGGAGCCATGTTCTTC. It yields the protein CASSPGIAGAMFF.

This chain joins TRBV7-9 and TRBJ2-5; 7 bases are a match to TRBD2. This CDR3 comprises 16 residues. Germline loops: CDR1 SEHNR, CDR2 FQNEAQ (reference sequence). The ends lost 1 base at V and 1 base at J; junction bases unmatched: 6. The CDR3 DNA is TGTGCCAGCAGCTTAGATTGGAGCGGGATCCAAGAGACCCAGTACTTC. Protein: CASSLDWSGIQETQYF. Supplemented by reference TRBV7-9 and TRBJ2-5, the full variable domain reads DTGVSQNPRHKITKRGQNVTFRCDPISEHNRLYWYRQTLGQGPEFLTYFQNEAQLEKSRLLSDRFSAERPKGSFSTLEIQRTEQGDSAMYLCASSLDWSGIQETQYFGPGTRLLVL.

This clonotype was seen more than once but under ten times. This chain joins TRBV4-2 and TRBJ2-6; no reliable D call. From germline, CDR1 is LGHNA and CDR2 YNFKEQ. This CDR3 comprises 17 residues. Trimming took off 2 bases at V and 0 bases at J, with 11 bases between the two ends. The CDR3 region has the DNA TGTGCCAGCAGCCAATTTATGGCTAGCTCTGGGGCCAACGTCCTGACTTTC. It yields the protein CASSQFMASSGANVLTF.